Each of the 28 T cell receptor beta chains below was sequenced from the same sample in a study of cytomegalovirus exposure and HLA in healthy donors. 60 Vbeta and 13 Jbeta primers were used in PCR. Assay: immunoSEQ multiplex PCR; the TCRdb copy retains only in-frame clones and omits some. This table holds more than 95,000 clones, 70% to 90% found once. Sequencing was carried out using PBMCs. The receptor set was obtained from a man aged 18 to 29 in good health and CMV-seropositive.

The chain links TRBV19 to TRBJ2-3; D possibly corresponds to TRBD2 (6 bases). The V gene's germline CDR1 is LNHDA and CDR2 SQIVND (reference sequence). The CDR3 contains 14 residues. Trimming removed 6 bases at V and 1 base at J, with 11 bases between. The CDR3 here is CASSAGLRTDTQYF. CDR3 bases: TGTGCCAGTAGCGCGGGACTGCGCACAGATACGCAGTATTTT.

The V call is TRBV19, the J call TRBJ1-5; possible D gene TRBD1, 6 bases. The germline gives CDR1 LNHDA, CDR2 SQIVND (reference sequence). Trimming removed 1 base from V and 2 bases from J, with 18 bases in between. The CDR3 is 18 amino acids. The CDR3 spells CASSIGGWQGMGNQPQHF. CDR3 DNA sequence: TGTGCCAGTAGTATAGGGGGGTGGCAGGGGATGGGCAATCAGCCCCAGCATTTT.

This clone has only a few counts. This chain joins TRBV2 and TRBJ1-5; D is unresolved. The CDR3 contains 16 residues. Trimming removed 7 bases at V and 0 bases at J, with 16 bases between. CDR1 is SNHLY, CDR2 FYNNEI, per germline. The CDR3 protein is CASTPEKVNSNQPQHF. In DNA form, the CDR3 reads TGTGCCAGCACCCCGGAGAAGGTCAATAGCAATCAGCCCCAGCATTTT.

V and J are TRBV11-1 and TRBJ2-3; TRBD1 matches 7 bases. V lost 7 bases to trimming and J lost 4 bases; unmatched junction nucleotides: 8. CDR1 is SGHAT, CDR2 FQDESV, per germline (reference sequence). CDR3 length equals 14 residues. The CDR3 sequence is CASNLGTVADTQYF. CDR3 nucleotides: TGTGCCAGCAACCTCGGGACAGTCGCAGATACGCAGTATTTT.

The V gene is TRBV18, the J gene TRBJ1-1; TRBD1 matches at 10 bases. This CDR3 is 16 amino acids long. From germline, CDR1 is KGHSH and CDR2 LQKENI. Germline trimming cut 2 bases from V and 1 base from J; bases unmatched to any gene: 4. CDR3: CASSPGRQGANTEAFF. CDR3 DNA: TGTGCCAGCTCACCAGGTCGACAGGGGGCGAACACTGAAGCTTTCTTT.

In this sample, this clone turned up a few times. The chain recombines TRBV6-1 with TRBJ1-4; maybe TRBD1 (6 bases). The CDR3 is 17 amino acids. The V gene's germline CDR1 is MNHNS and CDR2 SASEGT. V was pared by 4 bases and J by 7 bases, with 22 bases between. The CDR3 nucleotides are TGTGCCAGCAGTGGAGCTCCGGCCCAGGGGAGGGGTGAAAAACTGTTTTTT. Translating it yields CASSGAPAQGRGEKLFF.

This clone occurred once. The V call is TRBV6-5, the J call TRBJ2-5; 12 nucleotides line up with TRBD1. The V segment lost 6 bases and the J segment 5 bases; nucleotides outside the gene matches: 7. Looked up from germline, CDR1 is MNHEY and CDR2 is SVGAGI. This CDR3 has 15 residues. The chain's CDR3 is CASSLGQGARETQYF. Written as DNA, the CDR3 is TGTGCCAGCAGCCTGGGACAGGGGGCCAGGGAGACCCAGTACTTC.

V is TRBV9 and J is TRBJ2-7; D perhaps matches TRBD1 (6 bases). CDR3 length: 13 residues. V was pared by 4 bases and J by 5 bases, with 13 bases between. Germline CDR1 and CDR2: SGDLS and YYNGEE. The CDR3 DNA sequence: TGTGCCAGCAGCAAGGGGACATTCGACGAGCAGTACTTC. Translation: CASSKGTFDEQYF.

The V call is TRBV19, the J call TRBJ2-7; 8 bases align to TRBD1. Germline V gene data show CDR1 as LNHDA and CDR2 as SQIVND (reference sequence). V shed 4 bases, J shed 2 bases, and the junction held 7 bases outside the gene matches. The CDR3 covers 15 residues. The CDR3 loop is CASSSTGTGTYEQYF. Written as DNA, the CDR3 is TGTGCCAGTAGTAGCACCGGGACAGGAACCTACGAGCAGTACTTC.

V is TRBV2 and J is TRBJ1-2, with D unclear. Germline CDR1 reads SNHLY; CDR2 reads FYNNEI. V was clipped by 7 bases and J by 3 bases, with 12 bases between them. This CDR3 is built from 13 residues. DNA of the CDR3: TGTGCCAGCACCCGGACTGATGACTATGGCTACACCTTC. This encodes CASTRTDDYGYTF.

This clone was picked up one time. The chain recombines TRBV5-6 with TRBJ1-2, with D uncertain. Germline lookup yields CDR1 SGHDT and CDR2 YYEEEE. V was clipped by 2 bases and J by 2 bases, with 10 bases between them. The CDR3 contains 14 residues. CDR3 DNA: TGTGCCAGCAGCTTTTTGGGAGGGAACTATGGCTACACCTTC. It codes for CASSFLGGNYGYTF.

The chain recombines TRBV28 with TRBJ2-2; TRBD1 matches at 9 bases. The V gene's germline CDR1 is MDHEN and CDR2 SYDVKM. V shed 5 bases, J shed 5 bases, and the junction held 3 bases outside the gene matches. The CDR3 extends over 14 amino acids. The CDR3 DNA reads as TGTGCCAGCAGTCGGGACAGGGAGACCGGGGAGCTGTTTTTT. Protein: CASSRDRETGELFF. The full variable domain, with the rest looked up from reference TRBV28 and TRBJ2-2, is DVKVTQSSRYLVKRTGEKVFLECVQDMDHENMFWYRQDPGLGLRLIYFSYDVKMKEKGDIPEGYSVSREKKERFSLILESASTNQTSMYLCASSRDRETGELFFGEGSRLTVL.

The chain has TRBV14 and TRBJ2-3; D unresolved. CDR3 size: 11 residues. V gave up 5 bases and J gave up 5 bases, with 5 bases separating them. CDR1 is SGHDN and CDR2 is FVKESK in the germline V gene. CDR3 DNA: TGTGCCAGCAGCTCGGGAGATACGCAGTATTTT. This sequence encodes CASSSGDTQYF.

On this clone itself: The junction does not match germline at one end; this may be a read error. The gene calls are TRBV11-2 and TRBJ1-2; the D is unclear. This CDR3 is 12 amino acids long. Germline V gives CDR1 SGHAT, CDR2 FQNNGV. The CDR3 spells CASSLAGDGCTF. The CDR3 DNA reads TGTGCCAGCAGCTTGGCCGGGGATGGCTGCACCTTC.

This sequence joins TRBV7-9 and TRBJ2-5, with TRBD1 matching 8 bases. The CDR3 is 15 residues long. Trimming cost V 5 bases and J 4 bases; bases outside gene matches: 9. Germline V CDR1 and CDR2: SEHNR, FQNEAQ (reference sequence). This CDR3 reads CASSVVAGTGETQYF. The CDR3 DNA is TGTGCCAGCAGCGTCGTGGCCGGGACAGGAGAGACCCAGTACTTC.

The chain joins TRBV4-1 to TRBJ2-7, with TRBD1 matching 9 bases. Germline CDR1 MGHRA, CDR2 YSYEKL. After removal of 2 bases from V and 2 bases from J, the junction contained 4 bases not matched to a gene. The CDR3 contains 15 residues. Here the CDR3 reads CASSQSTGGTYEQYF. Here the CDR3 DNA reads TGCGCCAGCAGCCAATCGACAGGGGGGACCTACGAGCAGTACTTC.

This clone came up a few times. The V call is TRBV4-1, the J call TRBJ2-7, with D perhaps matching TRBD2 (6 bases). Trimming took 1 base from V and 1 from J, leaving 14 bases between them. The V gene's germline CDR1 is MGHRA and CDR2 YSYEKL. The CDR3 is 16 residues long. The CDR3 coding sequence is TGCGCCAGCAGCCAAGGGGCGGGGTCCCTTTCCTACGAGCAGTACTTC. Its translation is CASSQGAGSLSYEQYF.

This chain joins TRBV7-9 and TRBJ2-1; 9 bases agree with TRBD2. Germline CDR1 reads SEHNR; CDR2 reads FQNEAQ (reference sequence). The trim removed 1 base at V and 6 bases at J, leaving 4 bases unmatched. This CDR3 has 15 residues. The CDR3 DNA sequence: TGTGCCAGCAGCTTAGTCGGCGGGGGGGCCAATGAGCAGTTCTTC. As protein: CASSLVGGGANEQFF. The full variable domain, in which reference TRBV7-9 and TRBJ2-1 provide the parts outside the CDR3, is DTGVSQNPRHKITKRGQNVTFRCDPISEHNRLYWYRQTLGQGPEFLTYFQNEAQLEKSRLLSDRFSAERPKGSFSTLEIQRTEQGDSAMYLCASSLVGGGANEQFFGPGTRLTVL.

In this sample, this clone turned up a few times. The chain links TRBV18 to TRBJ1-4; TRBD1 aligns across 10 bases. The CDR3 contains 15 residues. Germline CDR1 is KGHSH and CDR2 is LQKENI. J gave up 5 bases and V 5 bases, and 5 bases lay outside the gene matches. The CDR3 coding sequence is TGTGCCAGCTCAACGGGACAGGGGTACAATGAAAAACTGTTTTTT. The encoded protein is CASSTGQGYNEKLFF.

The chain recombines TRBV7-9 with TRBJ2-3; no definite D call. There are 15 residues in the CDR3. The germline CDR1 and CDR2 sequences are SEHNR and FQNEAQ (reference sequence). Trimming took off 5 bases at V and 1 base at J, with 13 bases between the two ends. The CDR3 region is CASSPFRSGTDTQYF. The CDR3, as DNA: TGTGCCAGCAGCCCCTTCCGCTCGGGCACAGATACGCAGTATTTT.

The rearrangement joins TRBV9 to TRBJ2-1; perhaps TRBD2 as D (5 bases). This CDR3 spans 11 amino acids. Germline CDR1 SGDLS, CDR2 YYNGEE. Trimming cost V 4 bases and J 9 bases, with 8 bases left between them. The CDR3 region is CASSLGGEQFF. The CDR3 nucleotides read TGTGCCAGCAGCCTAGGAGGTGAGCAGTTCTTC.

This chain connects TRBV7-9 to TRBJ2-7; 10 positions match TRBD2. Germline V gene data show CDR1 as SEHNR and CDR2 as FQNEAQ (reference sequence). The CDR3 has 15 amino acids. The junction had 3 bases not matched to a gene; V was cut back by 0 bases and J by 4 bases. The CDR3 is CASSLAISGGYEQYF. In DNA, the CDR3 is TGTGCCAGCAGCTTAGCGATTAGCGGGGGGTACGAGCAGTACTTC.

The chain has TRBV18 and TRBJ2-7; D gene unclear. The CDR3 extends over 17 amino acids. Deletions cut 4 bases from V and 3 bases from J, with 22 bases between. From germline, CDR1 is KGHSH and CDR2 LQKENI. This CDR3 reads CASSLTTGVTPLYEQYF. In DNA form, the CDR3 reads TGTGCCAGCTCACTAACAACTGGAGTGACCCCTCTCTACGAGCAGTACTTC. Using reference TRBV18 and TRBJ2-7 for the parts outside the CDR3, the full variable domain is NAGVMQNPRHLVRRRGQEARLRCSPMKGHSHVYWYRQLPEEGLKFMVYLQKENIIDESGMPKERFSAEFPKEGPSILRIQQVVRGDSAAYFCASSLTTGVTPLYEQYFGPGTRLTVT.

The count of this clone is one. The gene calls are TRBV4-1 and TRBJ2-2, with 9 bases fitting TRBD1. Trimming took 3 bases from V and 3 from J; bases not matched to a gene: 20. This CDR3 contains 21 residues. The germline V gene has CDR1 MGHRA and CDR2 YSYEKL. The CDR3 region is CASSHPTEVTGGITDTGELFF. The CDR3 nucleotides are TGCGCCAGCAGCCACCCAACGGAGGTTACAGGGGGCATAACGGACACCGGGGAGCTGTTTTTT.

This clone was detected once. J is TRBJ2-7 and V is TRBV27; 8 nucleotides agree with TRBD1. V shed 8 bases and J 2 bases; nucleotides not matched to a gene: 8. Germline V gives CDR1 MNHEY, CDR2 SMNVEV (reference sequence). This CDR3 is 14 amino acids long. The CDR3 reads CASGAGTGPYEQYF. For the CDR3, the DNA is TGTGCCAGCGGGGCCGGGACAGGACCCTACGAGCAGTACTTC.

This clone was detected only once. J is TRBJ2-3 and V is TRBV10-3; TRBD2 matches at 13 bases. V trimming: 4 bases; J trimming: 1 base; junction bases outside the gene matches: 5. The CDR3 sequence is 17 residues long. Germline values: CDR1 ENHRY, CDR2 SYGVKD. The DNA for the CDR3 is TGTGCCATCAGTGCCGGGACTAGCGGGGCCGGCACAGATACGCAGTATTTT. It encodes CAISAGTSGAGTDTQYF.

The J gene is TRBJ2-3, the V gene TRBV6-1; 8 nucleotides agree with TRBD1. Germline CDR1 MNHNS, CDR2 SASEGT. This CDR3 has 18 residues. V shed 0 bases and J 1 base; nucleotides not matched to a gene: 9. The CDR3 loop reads CASSEAIGTGPRTDTQYF. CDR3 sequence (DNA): TGTGCCAGCAGTGAAGCGATTGGGACAGGACCTCGCACAGATACGCAGTATTTT.

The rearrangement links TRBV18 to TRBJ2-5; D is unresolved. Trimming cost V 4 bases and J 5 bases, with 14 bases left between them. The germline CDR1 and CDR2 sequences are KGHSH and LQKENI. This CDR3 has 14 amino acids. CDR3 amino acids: CASSRSAEAETQYF. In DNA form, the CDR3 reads TGTGCCAGCTCACGGTCGGCAGAGGCGGAGACCCAGTACTTC. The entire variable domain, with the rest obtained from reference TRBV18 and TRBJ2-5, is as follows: NAGVMQNPRHLVRRRGQEARLRCSPMKGHSHVYWYRQLPEEGLKFMVYLQKENIIDESGMPKERFSAEFPKEGPSILRIQQVVRGDSAAYFCASSRSAEAETQYFGPGTRLLVL.